The 30 T cell receptor beta chains presented below share a single source sample, sequenced in a study of T cells after posttransplantation cyclophosphamide. Produced via immunoSEQ multiplex PCR; TCRdb's table is partial and in-frame only. The sample shows roughly 42,000 clones, none of them appearing just once. Sequenced input: PBMCs. The receptor set was obtained from a woman aged 45-65 years in good health and a related stem cell transplant donor.

This clone was seen many times. The chain links TRBV9 to TRBJ2-3, with D perhaps matching TRBD2 (7 bases). The CDR3 loop spans 14 amino acids. V was clipped by 2 bases and J by 5 bases, with 12 bases between them. Germline lookup yields CDR1 SGDLS and CDR2 YYNGEE. CDR3 residues: CASSVHREGDTQYF. The CDR3 region has the DNA TGTGCCAGCAGCGTCCACAGGGAGGGAGATACGCAGTATTTT.

This clone has a count of ten or more. V is TRBV6-5 and J is TRBJ1-3, with D tentatively TRBD1 (5 bases). V was clipped by 4 bases and J by 0 bases, with 13 bases between them. Per germline, CDR1 MNHEY and CDR2 SVGAGI. The CDR3 consists of 16 residues. This chain's CDR3 is CASSSPGLDSGNTIYF. The CDR3 DNA reads TGTGCCAGCAGTTCTCCGGGACTGGACTCTGGAAACACCATATATTTT.

This clone was seen repeatedly, ten times or more. The V gene is TRBV18, the J gene TRBJ2-1, with a tentative D call TRBD2 (7 bases). The CDR3 spans 16 residues. The germline V and J ends were trimmed by 2 bases and 5 bases, with 16 bases remaining between them. Germline V CDR1 and CDR2: KGHSH, LQKENI. The CDR3 DNA is TGTGCCAGCTCACCAGTGAGGGGGGGCGATCACAATGAGCAGTTCTTC. It yields the protein CASSPVRGGDHNEQFF.

The sample holds many counts of this clone. The chain is built from TRBV5-1 and TRBJ2-7; TRBD2 matches 7 bases. Unmatched junction bases numbered 4, after V lost 0 bases and J lost 1 base. The germline gives CDR1 SGHRS, CDR2 YFSETQ. The CDR3 length is 15 residues. The CDR3 spells CASSLDGGGSYEQYF. The CDR3 DNA reads as TGCGCCAGCAGCTTGGATGGGGGAGGGTCCTACGAGCAGTACTTC.

This clone was observed many times. This chain uses TRBV4-1 with TRBJ1-1; 9 bases agree with TRBD1. J lost 8 bases, V lost 4 bases, and 11 bases had no gene match. This CDR3 comprises 15 residues. Germline lookup yields CDR1 MGHRA and CDR2 YSYEKL. In DNA form, the CDR3 reads TGCGCCAGCAGCCCTCCGGGACAGGGTTTTATGGAAGCTTTCTTT. It translates to CASSPPGQGFMEAFF.

At least ten counts were recorded for this clone. The chain combines TRBV10-3 with TRBJ1-6; D not resolved. CDR1 is ENHRY and CDR2 is SYGVKD in the germline V gene. V lost 3 bases and J lost 13, with 13 bases in between. This CDR3 region has 13 residues. Here the CDR3 reads CAISDGLSGPLHF. In nucleotides, the CDR3 is TGTGCCATCAGTGACGGGCTGTCGGGGCCCCTCCACTTT.

At least ten counts were recorded for this clone. V and J are TRBV29-1 and TRBJ1-2; 7 bases agree with TRBD1. Per the germline V gene, CDR1 is SQVTM and CDR2 is ANQGSEA. The CDR3 has 13 amino acids. The junction had 10 bases not matched to a gene; V was cut back by 4 bases and J by 8 bases. As DNA, the CDR3 is TGCAGCGTTGTCGGACAGGTCCTATGGGGCTACACCTTC. It is translated as CSVVGQVLWGYTF.

This clone was picked up many times. The chain carries TRBV12-5 and TRBJ1-3; 7 nucleotides align to TRBD1. V was pared by 0 bases and J by 1 base, with 9 bases of the junction left unmatched. There are 18 residues in the CDR3. From germline, CDR1 is LGHNT and CDR2 FRNRAP. The CDR3 sequence: CASGLVEDRRVSGNTIYF. CDR3 DNA sequence: TGTGCTAGTGGTTTGGTAGAGGACAGGCGGGTTTCTGGAAACACCATATATTTT.

This clone was seen a few times. The rearrangement uses TRBV18 and TRBJ1-2; D may be TRBD1 (5 bases). Germline CDR1 is KGHSH and CDR2 is LQKENI. V was shortened by 3 bases and J by 2 bases, with 16 bases between the two germline ends. The length of the CDR3 is 16 residues. As DNA, the CDR3 is TGTGCCAGCTCACCCCCACAGGTGCAGGGCAACTATGGCTACACCTTC. It specifies CASSPPQVQGNYGYTF.

This clone has at least ten counts. The genes are TRBV28 and TRBJ1-2; TRBD1 matches 10 bases. V gave up 1 base and J gave up 6 bases; unmatched junction bases: 5. The CDR3 sequence is 15 residues long. CDR1 and CDR2 (germline): MDHEN, SYDVKM. The CDR3 sequence is CASSLSTGGVDGYTF. Here the CDR3 DNA reads TGTGCCAGCAGTTTATCGACAGGGGGCGTTGATGGCTACACCTTC.

Only a few counts were recorded for this clone. V is TRBV6-6 and J is TRBJ1-1; unclear D gene. V was cut by 7 bases and J by 1 base, with 10 bases left in between. The germline gives CDR1 MNHNY, CDR2 SVGAGI (reference sequence). The CDR3 is 13 residues long. The DNA of the CDR3 is TGTGCCAGCATTACACCTTCGAACACTGAAGCTTTCTTT. This sequence encodes CASITPSNTEAFF.

This clone was detected many times. The chain's CDR3 is CASSPPYRDGSPLHF. Written as DNA, the CDR3 is TGTGCCAGCAGCCCCCCCTACAGGGACGGTTCACCCCTCCACTTT. The genes are TRBV7-9 and TRBJ1-6; possibly TRBD1 for D (6 bases). CDR1 is SEHNR, CDR2 FQNEAQ, per germline (reference sequence). The CDR3 consists of 15 residues. The germline V and J ends were trimmed by 5 bases and 9 bases, with 17 bases remaining between them.

Many counts were recorded for this clone. V is TRBV18 and J is TRBJ1-2; TRBD1 is a possible D gene (5 bases). This CDR3 has 13 residues. From germline, CDR1 is KGHSH and CDR2 LQKENI. Trimming took off 3 bases at V and 6 bases at J, with 11 bases between the two ends. The CDR3 DNA follows: TGTGCCAGCTCACCTCAGGGTATAGATGGCTACACCTTC. Translating gives CASSPQGIDGYTF.

This clone has at least ten counts. This rearrangement joins TRBV7-9 to TRBJ2-7, with TRBD1 matching over 11 bases. In germline, CDR1 is SEHNR, CDR2 FQNEAQ (reference sequence). The CDR3 totals 15 residues. Trimming took 5 bases from V and 4 from J; bases not matched to a gene: 7. The CDR3 loop is CASSPRGTGGYEQYF. DNA of the CDR3: TGTGCCAGCAGCCCCCGCGGGACAGGGGGATACGAGCAGTACTTC.

The chain links TRBV2 to TRBJ2-7, with D perhaps TRBD2 (7 bases). V was shortened by 7 bases and J by 4 bases, with 17 bases between the two germline ends. This CDR3 comprises 14 residues. Germline CDR1 and CDR2: SNHLY and FYNNEI. CDR3 sequence reads: CASTLRGGAYEQYF. CDR3 in DNA: TGTGCCAGCACCCTCCGCGGGGGCGCGTACGAGCAGTACTTC.

This clone was detected ten times or more. The DNA for the CDR3 is TGTGCCAGCACCAACCGATATACTAGCGTCGGGGAGCTGTTTTTT. It codes for CASTNRYTSVGELFF. This chain uses TRBV7-9 with TRBJ2-2; 7 bases line up with TRBD2. V was clipped by 7 bases and J by 7 bases; unmatched bases: 12. Germline V gene lookup returns CDR1 SEHNR and CDR2 FQNEAQ (reference sequence). The CDR3 loop spans 15 amino acids.

Ten or more counts support this clone. The V gene is TRBV4-1, the J gene TRBJ1-5, with a weak D call TRBD1 (6 bases). Trimming pared 0 bases from V and 0 bases from J, leaving 21 bases between. The CDR3 is 20 amino acids. CDR1 and CDR2 (germline): MGHRA, YSYEKL. This CDR3 reads CASSQEPPGQRPYSNQPQHF. CDR3 DNA: TGCGCCAGCAGCCAAGAGCCGCCTGGACAGCGCCCCTATAGCAATCAGCCCCAGCATTTT.

The chain recombines TRBV7-2 with TRBJ2-1; D unclear. The CDR3 length is 13 residues. Trimming shortened V by 0 bases and J by 8 bases, and 8 bases separated the two germline ends. Germline V gives CDR1 SGHTA, CDR2 FQGNSA. CDR3 loop: CASSLAATDEQFF. CDR3 DNA sequence: TGTGCCAGCAGCTTAGCGGCCACAGATGAGCAGTTCTTC.

This clone was observed many times. The V call is TRBV14, the J call TRBJ1-2; the match to TRBD1 covers 8 bases. CDR1 and CDR2 from the germline V gene are SGHDN and FVKESK. The CDR3 is made up of 18 amino acids. Trimming at V came to 5 bases and at J to 4 bases, leaving 18 bases not matched to a gene. The CDR3 reads CASSARTGLERGLYGYTF. The CDR3, as DNA: TGTGCCAGCAGCGCCCGGACAGGGTTGGAACGAGGACTCTATGGCTACACCTTC.

This clone was seen many times. The chain carries TRBV5-1 and TRBJ1-5; perhaps TRBD1 as D (5 bases). Germline V gives CDR1 SGHRS, CDR2 YFSETQ. Trimming took off 1 base at V and 7 bases at J, with 12 bases between the two ends. This CDR3 contains 14 residues. The CDR3 protein is CASSLRQGRQPQHF. For the CDR3, the DNA is TGCGCCAGCAGCTTGCGGCAGGGTAGGCAGCCCCAGCATTTT. The whole variable domain, filled in from reference TRBV5-1 and TRBJ1-5, reads KAGVTQTPRYLIKTRGQQVTLSCSPISGHRSVSWYQQTPGQGLQFLFEYFSETQRNKGNFPGRFSGRQFSNSRSEMNVSTLELGDSALYLCASSLRQGRQPQHFGDGTRLSIL.

This clone was observed many times. The chain couples TRBV10-2 to TRBJ2-7, with D possibly TRBD1 on 6 matching bases. CDR1 is WSHSY, CDR2 SAAADI, per germline. The V end was cut by 4 bases, the J end by 3 bases, with 7 bases between. The CDR3 is 12 residues long. The CDR3 here is CASSARGYEQYF. In DNA, the CDR3 is TGCGCCAGCAGTGCCAGGGGCTACGAGCAGTACTTC.

This clone has only a few counts. J is TRBJ2-3 and V is TRBV9; 10 bases are shared with TRBD1. J gave up 1 base and V 4 bases, and 27 bases lay outside the gene matches. This CDR3 spans 23 amino acids. Germline lookup yields CDR1 SGDLS and CDR2 YYNGEE. The CDR3 here is CASSLTPGGQGPSISRGTDTQYF. CDR3 nucleotide sequence: TGTGCCAGCAGCCTAACCCCAGGGGGACAGGGGCCGTCTATATCCCGTGGCACAGATACGCAGTATTTT.

This clone was seen at least ten times. The V and J genes are TRBV7-8 and TRBJ2-7; perhaps TRBD1 as D (5 bases). This CDR3 has 17 amino acids. Germline V gene lookup returns CDR1 SGHVS and CDR2 FQNEAQ. V was pared by 2 bases and J by 3 bases, with 20 bases between. The CDR3 spells CASSLIGAGKKNYEQYF. CDR3 nucleotides: TGTGCCAGCAGCTTAATCGGTGCAGGGAAAAAAAACTACGAGCAGTACTTC. Full variable domain (rest looked up from reference TRBV7-8 and TRBJ2-7): GAGVSQSPRYKVAKRGQDVALRCDPISGHVSLFWYQQALGQGPEFLTYFQNEAQLDKSGLPSDRFFAERPEGSVSTLKIQRTQQEDSAVYLCASSLIGAGKKNYEQYFGPGTRLTVT.

This clone was observed many times. The gene calls are TRBV6-1 and TRBJ1-3; 8 bases are a match to TRBD1. This CDR3 region has 15 residues. The junction had 5 bases not matched to a gene; V was cut back by 0 bases and J by 7 bases. The germline V gene has CDR1 MNHNS and CDR2 SASEGT. CDR3 nucleotide sequence: TGTGCCAGCAGTGAAGCGGGACAGGTCCGGAACACCATATATTTT. It is translated as CASSEAGQVRNTIYF.

Many counts were recorded for this clone. The chain recombines TRBV19 with TRBJ1-2; weak D call: TRBD1 (6 bases). Germline-derived CDR1 and CDR2 are LNHDA and SQIVND (reference sequence). The CDR3 has 15 residues. Trimming removed 5 bases at V and 3 bases at J, with 16 bases between. CDR3 loop: CASSPPGGSYYGYTF. CDR3 DNA sequence: TGTGCCAGTAGTCCCCCGGGGGGCAGTTACTATGGCTACACCTTC.

This clone has a count of ten or more. This chain joins TRBV7-2 and TRBJ1-3; TRBD1 matches 9 bases. V lost 6 bases and J lost 3; bases outside the gene matches: 3. This CDR3 has 14 amino acids. CDR1 is SGHTA and CDR2 is FQGNSA in the germline V gene. The CDR3 nucleotides are TGTGCCAGCAGTACGGACAGGGGTGGAAACACCATATATTTT. It translates to CASSTDRGGNTIYF.

There are many counts of this clone. V usage is TRBV25-1 and J usage is TRBJ2-2, with 8 bases that match TRBD1. The V gene end was trimmed by 4 bases and the J gene end by 6 bases; junction bases not matched to a gene: 10. Germline values: CDR1 MGHDK, CDR2 SYGVNS. The CDR3 length is 16 residues. In DNA, the CDR3 is TGTGCCAGCAGTGCTCCTACAGGGGGGTATTCCGGGGAGCTGTTTTTT. It specifies CASSAPTGGYSGELFF.

This clone was seen at least ten times. The V and J genes are TRBV7-3 and TRBJ1-2; possibly TRBD1 for D (5 bases). Trimming left V 3 bases short and J 7 bases short, with 12 bases between. Looked up from germline, CDR1 is SGHTA and CDR2 is FQGTGA. CDR3 length: 13 residues. DNA of the CDR3: TGTGCCAGCAGCTTTGGCAGGGAGGGTGGCTACACCTTC. Its protein product is CASSFGREGGYTF.

This clone was detected many times. V and J are TRBV18 and TRBJ1-5, with 7 bases identical to TRBD1. CDR1 and CDR2 from the germline V gene are KGHSH and LQKENI. The V and J ends lost 6 bases and 4 bases, in that order; junction bases with no gene match: 3. CDR3 length: 13 amino acids. In DNA, the CDR3 is TGTGCCAGCTCCGGGACAGTTAATCAGCCCCAGCATTTT. This gives the protein CASSGTVNQPQHF. The whole variable domain, remainder taken from reference TRBV18 and TRBJ1-5, is NAGVMQNPRHLVRRRGQEARLRCSPMKGHSHVYWYRQLPEEGLKFMVYLQKENIIDESGMPKERFSAEFPKEGPSILRIQQVVRGDSAAYFCASSGTVNQPQHFGDGTRLSIL.

Notes on this clone: No DNA is shown, since the ends of the CDR3 on it are uncertain; the CDR3 is the one TCRdb lists. The sample carries other DNA sequences with the same CDR3. This chain joins TRBV4-1 and TRBJ2-1; whether TRBD1, the table's D call, matches the DNA was not checked. Germline CDR1 MGHRA, CDR2 YSYEKL. The CDR3 totals 18 residues, both ends included. The CDR3 loop is CASSQDIFGQGAGNEQFF.